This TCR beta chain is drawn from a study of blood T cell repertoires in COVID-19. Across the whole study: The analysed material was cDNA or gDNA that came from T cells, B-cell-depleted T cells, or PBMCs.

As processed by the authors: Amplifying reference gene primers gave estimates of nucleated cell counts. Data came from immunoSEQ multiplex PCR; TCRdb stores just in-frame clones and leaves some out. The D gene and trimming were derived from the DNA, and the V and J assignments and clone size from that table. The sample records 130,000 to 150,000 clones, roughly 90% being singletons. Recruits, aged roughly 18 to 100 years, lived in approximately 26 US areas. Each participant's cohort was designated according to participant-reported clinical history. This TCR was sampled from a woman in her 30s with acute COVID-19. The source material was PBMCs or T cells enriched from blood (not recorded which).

The CDR3 spells CASGLVLGQEVNEQFF. CDR3 bases: TGTGCTAGTGGTTTGGTACTCGGCCAGGAGGTTAATGAGCAGTTCTTC. The chain links TRBV12-5 to TRBJ2-1, with D perhaps matching TRBD2 (5 bases). The germline V and J ends were trimmed by 0 bases and 7 bases, with 16 bases remaining between them. The germline gives CDR1 LGHNT, CDR2 FRNRAP. The CDR3 is 16 residues long.